One and the same sample provided the 5 T cell receptor beta chains below, sequenced in a study of Tregs in tolerant kidney transplant recipients. Profiled with immunoSEQ multiplex PCR; TCRdb holds only in-frame clones, not every one. The repertoire includes 92,000 or so clones, around nine tenths of them detected once, and approximately 4.8% sits in the top ten. The sample was CD8+ T cells from blood. The source of these receptors is a human donor in good health.

CDR3 nucleotides: TGCGCCAGCAGCTTGGGCCCCTTCAGACTAGCGGATAAGTACGAGCAGTACTTC. Translation gives CASSLGPFRLADKYEQYF. This chain links TRBV5-1 with TRBJ2-7; 9 bases are shared with TRBD2. V shed 0 bases, J shed 4 bases, and the junction held 14 bases outside the gene matches. Germline CDR1 and CDR2: SGHRS and YFSETQ. The CDR3 is 18 residues long.

This chain links TRBV5-3 with TRBJ1-2, with 10 bases matching TRBD1. TRBV5-3 is an ORF, with its function uncertain. The CDR3 spans 14 residues. Unmatched junction bases numbered 6, after V lost 5 bases and J lost 5 bases. CDR3 nucleotides: TGTGCCAGAAGTCGACAGGGGGCCCGGTATGGCTACACCTTC. It is translated as CARSRQGARYGYTF.

The chain combines TRBV4-1 with TRBJ2-7; D gene uncertain. The CDR3 is 13 amino acids. Trimming pared 2 bases from V and 1 base from J, leaving 6 bases between. The germline V gene encodes CDR1 MGHRA and CDR2 YSYEKL. The CDR3 region is CASSQRWSYEQYF. CDR3 nucleotides: TGCGCCAGCAGCCAAAGGTGGTCCTACGAGCAGTACTTC.

V is TRBV9 and J is TRBJ1-2; no firm D call. The V end lost 9 bases, the J end lost 7 bases, and 13 bases lay between the germline ends. CDR1 and CDR2 from the germline V gene are SGDLS and YYNGEE. The CDR3 has 11 residues. Written as DNA, the CDR3 is TGTGCCACCAAGGACCGAACTGGCTACACCTTC. Translated, it gives CATKDRTGYTF. Supplemented by reference TRBV9 and TRBJ1-2, the full variable domain reads DSGVTQTPKHLITATGQRVTLRCSPRSGDLSVYWYQQSLDQGLQFLIQYYNGEERAKGNILERFSAQQFPDLHSELNLSSLELGDSALYFCATKDRTGYTFGSGTRLTVV.

The chain recombines TRBV7-9 with TRBJ2-5; the D is unclear. The CDR3 covers 16 residues. V dropped 4 bases and J dropped 4 bases, with 19 bases sitting between them. CDR1 is SEHNR, CDR2 FQNEAQ, per germline (reference sequence). CDR3 sequence (DNA): TGTGCCAGCAGCTCATTTCGAAAGCCGGGTCGAGAGACCCAGTACTTC. Translated, it gives CASSSFRKPGRETQYF.